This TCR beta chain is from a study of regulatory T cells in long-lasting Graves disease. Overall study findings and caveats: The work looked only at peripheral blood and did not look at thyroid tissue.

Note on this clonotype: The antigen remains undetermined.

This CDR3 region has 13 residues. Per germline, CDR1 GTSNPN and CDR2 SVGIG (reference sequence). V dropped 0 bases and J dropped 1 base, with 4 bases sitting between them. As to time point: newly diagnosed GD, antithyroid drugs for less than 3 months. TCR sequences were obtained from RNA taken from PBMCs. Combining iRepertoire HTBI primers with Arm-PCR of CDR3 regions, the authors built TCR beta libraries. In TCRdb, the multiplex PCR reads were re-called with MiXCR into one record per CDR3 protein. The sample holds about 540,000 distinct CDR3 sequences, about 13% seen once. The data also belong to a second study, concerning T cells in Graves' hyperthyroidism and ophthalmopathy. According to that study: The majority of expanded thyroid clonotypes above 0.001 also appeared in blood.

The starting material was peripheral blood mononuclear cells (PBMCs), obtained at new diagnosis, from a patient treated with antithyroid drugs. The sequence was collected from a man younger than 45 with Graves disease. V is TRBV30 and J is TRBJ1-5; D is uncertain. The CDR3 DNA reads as TGTGCCTGGAGTGTACACAGCAATCAGCCCCAGCATTTT. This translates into CAWSVHSNQPQHF.